The 9 T cell receptor beta chains given below trace back to one sample, sequenced in a study. TCRdb independently ran MiXCR on the RT-PCR reads; one entry per CDR3 protein. This sample has about 680,000 distinct CDR3 sequences, with approximately 15% found just once. The material sequenced was memory CD4+ T cells from blood. Receptors were obtained from a female donor in good health, serving as a healthy control.

This clonotype was observed at least ten times. The chain couples TRBV29-1 to TRBJ2-5; weak D call: TRBD1 (6 bases). V was cut by 4 bases and J by 4 bases, with 13 bases left in between. Germline V gene sequence: CDR1 SQVTM, CDR2 ANQGSEA. This CDR3 has 13 residues. Written as DNA, the CDR3 is TGCAGCGTTGTGGGGACACCCGTAGAGACCCAGTACTTC. Its protein product is CSVVGTPVETQYF.

This clonotype has just a few counts. This rearrangement joins TRBV7-2 to TRBJ2-7; D is unresolved. The ends were cut back, 4 bases at V and 3 bases at J, with 13 bases in the middle. CDR1 is SGHTA, CDR2 FQGNSA, per germline. The CDR3 totals 14 residues. The CDR3 DNA is TGTGCCAGCAGCTCCGGACCGATATTCTACGAGCAGTACTTC. It codes for CASSSGPIFYEQYF.

The gene calls are TRBV6-5 and TRBJ1-3, with D maybe TRBD1 (6 bases). V lost 4 bases and J lost 2, with 12 bases in between. The CDR3 loop spans 15 amino acids. Germline CDR1 reads MNHEY; CDR2 reads SVGAGI. CDR3 DNA: TGTGCCAGCAGTTCCCCCGGGGGCGCTGGAAACACCATATATTTT. As protein: CASSSPGGAGNTIYF.

This clonotype showed up just a few times. J is TRBJ1-1 and V is TRBV12-3 or TRBV12-4; D ambiguous. Trimming removed 1 base from V and 8 bases from J, with 11 bases in between. The CDR3 contains 13 residues. The CDR3 here is CASSLGRAREAFF. DNA for the CDR3: TGTGCCAGCAGTTTAGGAAGGGCACGAGAAGCTTTCTTT.

CDR3 sequence reads: CASGLVFGDSGNTIYF. The CDR3 DNA reads as TGTGCCAGCGGTCTTGTGTTCGGGGACTCTGGAAACACCATATATTTT. The genes are TRBV28 and TRBJ1-3; no definite D call. Germline-derived CDR1 and CDR2 are MDHEN and SYDVKM. V lost 8 bases, J lost 0 bases, and 17 bases lay in between. The CDR3 covers 16 residues. Together with reference TRBV28 and TRBJ1-3, the CDR3 gives the full variable domain: DVKVTQSSRYLVKRTGEKVFLECVQDMDHENMFWYRQDPGLGLRLIYFSYDVKMKEKGDIPEGYSVSREKKERFSLILESASTNQTSMYLCASGLVFGDSGNTIYFGEGSWLTVV.

The chain carries TRBV5-1 and TRBJ2-5; D may match TRBD1 or TRBD2 (5 bases each). The CDR3 loop spans 14 amino acids. Trimming removed 6 bases from V and 3 bases from J, with 15 bases in between. Per germline, CDR1 SGHRS and CDR2 YFSETQ. The CDR3 DNA reads TGCGCCAGCAAGGAATTTATGGGGGAAGAGACCCAGTACTTC. It codes for CASKEFMGEETQYF.

This chain joins TRBV20-1 and TRBJ1-1, with D tentatively TRBD1 (6 bases). The germline V gene has CDR1 DFQATT and CDR2 SNEGSKA (reference sequence). V lost 6 bases to trimming and J lost 5 bases, with 19 bases between them. This CDR3 has 14 residues. In DNA, the CDR3 is TGCAGTGCCGCGGGATGGGGGGCCAGGACTGAAGCTTTCTTT. Its translation: CSAAGWGARTEAFF.

This clonotype has a count of ten or more. The chain couples TRBV27 to TRBJ2-7, with 7 bases matching TRBD1. The CDR3 is made up of 13 amino acids. Losses at the gene ends were 9 bases for V and 4 bases for J; bases not matched to a gene: 9. CDR1 is MNHEY, CDR2 SMNVEV, per germline (reference sequence). The CDR3 nucleotides are TGTGCCAGGGGCCGGGACAGTTCTTACGAGCAGTACTTC. Amino acid sequence: CARGRDSSYEQYF.

This clonotype showed up just a few times. The chain links TRBV9 to TRBJ2-1, with 7 bases that match TRBD2. The J segment lost 7 bases and the V segment lost 3 bases, leaving 4 bases of the junction unmatched. The CDR3 contains 13 residues. In germline, CDR1 is SGDLS, CDR2 YYNGEE. CDR3 loop: CASSAGLVNEQFF. The CDR3 nucleotides are TGTGCCAGCAGCGCCGGACTAGTAAATGAGCAGTTCTTC.